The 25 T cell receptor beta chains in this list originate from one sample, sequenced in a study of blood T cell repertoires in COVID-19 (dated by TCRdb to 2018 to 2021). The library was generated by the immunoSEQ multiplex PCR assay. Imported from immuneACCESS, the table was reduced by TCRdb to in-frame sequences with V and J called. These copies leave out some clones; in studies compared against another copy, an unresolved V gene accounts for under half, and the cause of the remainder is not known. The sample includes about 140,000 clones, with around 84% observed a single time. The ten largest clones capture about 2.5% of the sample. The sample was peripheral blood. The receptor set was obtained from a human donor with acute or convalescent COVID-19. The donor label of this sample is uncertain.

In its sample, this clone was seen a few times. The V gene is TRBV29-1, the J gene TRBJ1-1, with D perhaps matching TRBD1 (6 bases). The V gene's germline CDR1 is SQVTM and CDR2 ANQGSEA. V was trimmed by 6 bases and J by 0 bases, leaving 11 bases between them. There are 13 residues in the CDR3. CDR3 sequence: CSVRGLMNTEAFF. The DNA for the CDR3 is TGCAGCGTCAGGGGCCTCATGAACACTGAAGCTTTCTTT.

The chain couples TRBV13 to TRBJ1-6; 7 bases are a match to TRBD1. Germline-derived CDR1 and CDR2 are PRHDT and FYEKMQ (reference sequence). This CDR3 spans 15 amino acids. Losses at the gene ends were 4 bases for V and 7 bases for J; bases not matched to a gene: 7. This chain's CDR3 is CASSYGGGRNSPLHF. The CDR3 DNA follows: TGTGCCAGCAGCTACGGAGGGGGCAGAAATTCACCCCTCCACTTT.

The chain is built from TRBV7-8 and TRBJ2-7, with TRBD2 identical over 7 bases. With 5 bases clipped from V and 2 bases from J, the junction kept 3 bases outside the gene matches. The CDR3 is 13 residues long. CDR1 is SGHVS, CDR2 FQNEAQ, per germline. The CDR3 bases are TGTGCCAGCAGCCGTCGGGGGGCCTACGAGCAGTACTTC. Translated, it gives CASSRRGAYEQYF.

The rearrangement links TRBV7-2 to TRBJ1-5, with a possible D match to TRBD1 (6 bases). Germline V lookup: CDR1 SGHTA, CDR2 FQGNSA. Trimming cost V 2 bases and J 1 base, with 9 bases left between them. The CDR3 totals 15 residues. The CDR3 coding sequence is TGTGCCAGCAGCTTAACCCAGGGGAGCAATCAGCCCCAGCATTTT. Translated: CASSLTQGSNQPQHF.

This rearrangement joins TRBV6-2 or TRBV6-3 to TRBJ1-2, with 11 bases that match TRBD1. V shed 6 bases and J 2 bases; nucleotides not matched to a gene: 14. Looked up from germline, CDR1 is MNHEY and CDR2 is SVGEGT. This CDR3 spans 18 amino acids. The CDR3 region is CASSPRTGGYYTNYGYTF. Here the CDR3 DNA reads TGTGCCAGCAGCCCTCGGACAGGGGGCTACTACACAAACTATGGCTACACCTTC.

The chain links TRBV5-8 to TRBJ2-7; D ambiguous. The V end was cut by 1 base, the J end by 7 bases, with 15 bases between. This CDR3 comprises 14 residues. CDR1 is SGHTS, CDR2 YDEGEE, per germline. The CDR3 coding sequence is TGTGCCAGCAGCTTGTTCCGGTCTGCAGGAGAGCAGTACGTC. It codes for CASSLFRSAGEQYV.

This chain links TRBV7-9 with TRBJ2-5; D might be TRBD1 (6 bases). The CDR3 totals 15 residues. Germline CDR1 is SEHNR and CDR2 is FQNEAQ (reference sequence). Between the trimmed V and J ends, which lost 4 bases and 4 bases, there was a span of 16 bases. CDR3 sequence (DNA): TGTGCCAGCAGCTCCCGAGGGACCAGGGGAGAGACCCAGTACTTC. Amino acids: CASSSRGTRGETQYF.

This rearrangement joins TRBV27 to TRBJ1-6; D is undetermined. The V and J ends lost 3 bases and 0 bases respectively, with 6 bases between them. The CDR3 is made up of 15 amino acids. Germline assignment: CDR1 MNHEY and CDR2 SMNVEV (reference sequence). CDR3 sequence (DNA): TGTGCCAGCAGTTTGCGAGTCTCCTATAATTCACCCCTCCACTTT. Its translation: CASSLRVSYNSPLHF.

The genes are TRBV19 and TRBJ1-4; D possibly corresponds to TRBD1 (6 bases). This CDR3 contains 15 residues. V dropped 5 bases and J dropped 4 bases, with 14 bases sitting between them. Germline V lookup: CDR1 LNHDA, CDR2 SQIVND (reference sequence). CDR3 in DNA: TGTGCCAGTAGTGCCACAGGACAGAATAATGAAAAACTGTTTTTT. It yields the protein CASSATGQNNEKLFF. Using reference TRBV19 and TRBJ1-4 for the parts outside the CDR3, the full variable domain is DGGITQSPKYLFRKEGQNVTLSCEQNLNHDAMYWYRQDPGQGLRLIYYSQIVNDFQKGDIAEGYSVSREKKESFPLTVTSAQKNPTAFYLCASSATGQNNEKLFFGSGTQLSVL.

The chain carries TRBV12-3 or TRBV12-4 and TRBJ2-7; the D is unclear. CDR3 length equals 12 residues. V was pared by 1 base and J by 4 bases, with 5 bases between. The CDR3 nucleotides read TGTGCCAGCAGTTTAGTTCAATACGAGCAGTACTTC. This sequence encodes CASSLVQYEQYF.

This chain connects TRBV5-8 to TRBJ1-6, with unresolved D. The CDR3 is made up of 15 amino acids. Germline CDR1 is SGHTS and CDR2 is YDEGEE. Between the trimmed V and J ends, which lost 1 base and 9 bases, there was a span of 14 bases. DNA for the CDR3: TGTGCCAGCAGCTTGATGGAAGGAGGAATTTCACCCCTCCACTTT. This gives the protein CASSLMEGGISPLHF.

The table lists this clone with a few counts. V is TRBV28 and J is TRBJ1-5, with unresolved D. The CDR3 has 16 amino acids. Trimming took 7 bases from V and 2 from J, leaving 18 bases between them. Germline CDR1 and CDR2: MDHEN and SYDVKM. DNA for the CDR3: TGTGCCAGCACTCCCCTCGAGGGAAGGGGCAATCAGCCCCAGCATTTT. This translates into CASTPLEGRGNQPQHF.

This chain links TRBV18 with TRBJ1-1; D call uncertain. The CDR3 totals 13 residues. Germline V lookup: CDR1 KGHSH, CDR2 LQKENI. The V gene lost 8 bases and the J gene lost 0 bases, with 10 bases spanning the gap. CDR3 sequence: CASLLLMNTEAFF. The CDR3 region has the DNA TGTGCCAGCCTTCTTTTAATGAACACTGAAGCTTTCTTT.

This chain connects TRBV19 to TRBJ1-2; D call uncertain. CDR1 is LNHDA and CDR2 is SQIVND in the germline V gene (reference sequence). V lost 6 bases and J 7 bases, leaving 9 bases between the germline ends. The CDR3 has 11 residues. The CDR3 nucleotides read TGTGCCAGTAGGATTCAGTCTGGCTACACCTTC. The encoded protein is CASRIQSGYTF.

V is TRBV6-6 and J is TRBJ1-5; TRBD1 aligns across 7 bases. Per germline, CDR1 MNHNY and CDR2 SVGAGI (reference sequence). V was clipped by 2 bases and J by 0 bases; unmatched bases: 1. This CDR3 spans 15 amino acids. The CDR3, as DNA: TGTGCCAGCAGTTACCAGGGGGTTAGCAATCAGCCCCAGCATTTT. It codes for CASSYQGVSNQPQHF.

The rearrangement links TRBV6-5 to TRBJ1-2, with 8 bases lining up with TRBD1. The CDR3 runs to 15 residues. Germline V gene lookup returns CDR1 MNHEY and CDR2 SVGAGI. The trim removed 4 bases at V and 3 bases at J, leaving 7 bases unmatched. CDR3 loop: CASSSSTGVYYGYTF. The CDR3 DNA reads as TGTGCCAGCAGTTCCTCGACAGGGGTATACTATGGCTACACCTTC.

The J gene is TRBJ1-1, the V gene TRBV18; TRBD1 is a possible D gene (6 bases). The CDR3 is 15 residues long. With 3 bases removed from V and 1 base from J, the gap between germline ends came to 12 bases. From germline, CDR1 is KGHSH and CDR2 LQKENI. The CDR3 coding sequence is TGTGCCAGCTCACCTCCTTTAGGGGGGAACACTGAAGCTTTCTTT. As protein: CASSPPLGGNTEAFF.

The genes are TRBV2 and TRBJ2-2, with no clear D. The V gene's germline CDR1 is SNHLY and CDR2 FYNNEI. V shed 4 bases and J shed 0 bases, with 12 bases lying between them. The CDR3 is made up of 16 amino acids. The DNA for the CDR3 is TGTGCCAGCAGTGCAAGAGGTCCCCCGAACACCGGGGAGCTGTTTTTT. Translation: CASSARGPPNTGELFF.

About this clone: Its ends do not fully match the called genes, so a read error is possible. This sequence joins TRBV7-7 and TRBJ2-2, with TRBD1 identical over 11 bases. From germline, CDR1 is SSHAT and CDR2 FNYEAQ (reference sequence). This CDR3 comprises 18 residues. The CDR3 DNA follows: TGTGCTAGCAGCCCTCGGACAGGGGGCGGAGGGTTTCCCGGGGAGCTGTTTTTT. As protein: CASSPRTGGGGFPGELFF. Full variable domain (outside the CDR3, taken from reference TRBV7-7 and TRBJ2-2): GAGVSQSPRYKVTKRGQDVTLRCDPISSHATLYWYQQALGQGPEFLTYFNYEAQPDKSGLPSDRFSAERPEGSISTLTIQRTEQRDSAMYRCASSPRTGGGGFPGELFFGEGSRLTVL.

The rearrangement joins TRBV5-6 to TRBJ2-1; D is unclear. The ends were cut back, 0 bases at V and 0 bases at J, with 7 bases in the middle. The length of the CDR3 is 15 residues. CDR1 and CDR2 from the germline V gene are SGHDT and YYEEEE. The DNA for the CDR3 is TGTGCCAGCAGCTTGGATAGGAGCTCCTACAATGAGCAGTTCTTC. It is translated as CASSLDRSSYNEQFF.

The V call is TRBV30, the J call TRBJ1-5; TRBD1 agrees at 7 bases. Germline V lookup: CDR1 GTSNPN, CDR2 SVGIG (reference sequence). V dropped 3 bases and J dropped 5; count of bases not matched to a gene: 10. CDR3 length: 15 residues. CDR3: CAWSPRGQDHQPQHF. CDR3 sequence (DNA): TGTGCCTGGAGCCCCCGCGGACAGGACCATCAGCCCCAGCATTTT.

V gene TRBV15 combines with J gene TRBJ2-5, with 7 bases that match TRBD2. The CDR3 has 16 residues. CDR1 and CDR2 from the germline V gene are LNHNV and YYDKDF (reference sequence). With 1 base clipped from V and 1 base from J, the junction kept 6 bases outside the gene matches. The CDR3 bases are TGTGCCACCAGCAGAGGCGGGACTACCATCCAAGAGACCCAGTACTTC. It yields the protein CATSRGGTTIQETQYF.

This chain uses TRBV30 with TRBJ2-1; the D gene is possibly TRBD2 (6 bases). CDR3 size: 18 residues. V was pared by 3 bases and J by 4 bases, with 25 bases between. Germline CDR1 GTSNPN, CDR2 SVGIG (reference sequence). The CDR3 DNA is TGTGCCTGGAGATCGTTCGGGAGTGGGGCGGAAAATTACAATGAGCAGTTCTTC. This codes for CAWRSFGSGAENYNEQFF.

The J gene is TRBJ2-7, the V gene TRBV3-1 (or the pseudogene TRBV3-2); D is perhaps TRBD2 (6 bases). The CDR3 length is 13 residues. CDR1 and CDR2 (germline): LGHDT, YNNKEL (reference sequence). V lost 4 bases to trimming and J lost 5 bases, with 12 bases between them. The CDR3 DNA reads TGTGCCAGCAGCCTGGGTTGGGGGGACGAGCAGTACGTC. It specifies CASSLGWGDEQYV.

The CDR3: CASSQVTGHGYTF. DNA of the CDR3: TGTGCCAGCAGCCAAGTGACAGGGCATGGCTACACCTTC. The chain employs TRBV3-1 (or the pseudogene TRBV3-2) and TRBJ1-2; 7 bases are a match to TRBD1. CDR3 size: 13 residues. The germline V gene encodes CDR1 LGHDT and CDR2 YNNKEL (reference sequence). V shed 1 base and J 6 bases; nucleotides not matched to a gene: 2.